This T cell receptor beta chain was identified during a study of T cells in Graves' hyperthyroidism and ophthalmopathy. Study background: Pretreatment peripheral blood was obtained at initial diagnosis.

What was amplified from RNA transcripts were TCR beta CDR3 regions. HTBI primers were employed in a first-round RT-PCR of the TCR CDR3. MiXCR, run by TCRdb on the multiplex PCR reads, gives a single entry per CDR3 protein. The sample shows 350,000 or so distinct CDR3 sequences, roughly 23% of them seen only once. V lost 3 bases and J 5 bases, leaving 12 bases between the germline ends. Germline V gene lookup returns CDR1 SGDLS and CDR2 YYNGEE. CDR3 size: 14 residues. The rearrangement uses TRBV9 and TRBJ1-3, with D perhaps matching TRBD1 (6 bases). The clonotype originates from a woman aged 45 to 65 with Graves' hyperthyroidism. Sequencing was carried out using blood. This chain's CDR3 is CASSEQGMRNTIYF. DNA for the CDR3: TGTGCCAGCAGCGAACAGGGTATGAGAAACACCATATATTTT.